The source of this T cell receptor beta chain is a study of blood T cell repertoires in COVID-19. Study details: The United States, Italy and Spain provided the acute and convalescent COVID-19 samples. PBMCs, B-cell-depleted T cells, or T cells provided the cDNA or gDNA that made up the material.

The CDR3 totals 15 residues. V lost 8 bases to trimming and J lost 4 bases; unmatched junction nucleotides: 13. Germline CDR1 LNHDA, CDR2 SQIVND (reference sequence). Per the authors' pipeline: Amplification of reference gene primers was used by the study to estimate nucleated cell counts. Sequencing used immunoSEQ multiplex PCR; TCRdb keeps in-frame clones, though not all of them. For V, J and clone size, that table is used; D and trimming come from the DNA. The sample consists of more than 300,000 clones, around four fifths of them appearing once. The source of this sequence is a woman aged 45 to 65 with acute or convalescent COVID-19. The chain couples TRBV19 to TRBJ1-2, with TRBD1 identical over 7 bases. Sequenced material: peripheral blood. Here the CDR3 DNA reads TGTGCCAGTGGAGACCCCCTAGGGGGCTCCTATGGCTACACCTTC. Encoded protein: CASGDPLGGSYGYTF.